The 26 T cell receptor beta chains below all came from one sample that was sequenced in a study of blood T cell repertoires in COVID-19. The method was immunoSEQ multiplex PCR; TCRdb's version includes in-frame clones alone and lacks a portion of them. The table lists around 150,000 clones, over 85% of them singletons. Material: peripheral blood. Receptor source: a woman aged 45-60 years with acute or convalescent COVID-19.

The chain recombines TRBV3-1 (or the pseudogene TRBV3-2) with TRBJ1-2; no firm D call. The V end was cut by 0 bases, the J end by 9 bases, with 8 bases between. The CDR3 contains 12 residues. CDR1 and CDR2 from the germline V gene are LGHDT and YNNKEL (reference sequence). Written as DNA, the CDR3 is TGTGCCAGCAGCCAAGATATGGGCAGCTACACCTTC. The encoded protein is CASSQDMGSYTF.

The chain has TRBV28 and TRBJ2-1, with D maybe TRBD2 (5 bases). This CDR3 comprises 14 residues. Germline CDR1 is MDHEN and CDR2 is SYDVKM. Trimming cost V 9 bases and J 6 bases, with 18 bases left between them. CDR3: CASVFSSRLNEQFF. The CDR3 region has the DNA TGTGCCAGTGTATTTTCTAGCAGGCTCAATGAGCAGTTCTTC.

J is TRBJ2-5 and V is TRBV7-3; 8 nucleotides agree with TRBD1. Trimming cost V 0 bases and J 3 bases; bases outside gene matches: 15. This CDR3 is built from 19 residues. CDR1 is SGHTA and CDR2 is FQGTGA in the germline V gene. The CDR3, as DNA: TGTGCCAGCAGCTTAACCGAACCGGGGCCCGGGACAGGAGAAGAGACCCAGTACTTC. Translating it yields CASSLTEPGPGTGEETQYF.

The chain joins TRBV12-5 to TRBJ1-2; 7 nucleotides align to TRBD1. The CDR3 covers 17 residues. V shed 3 bases, J shed 0 bases, and the junction held 10 bases outside the gene matches. Germline CDR1 is LGHNT and CDR2 is FRNRAP. The CDR3 bases are TGTGCTAGTGGTTTCGGGACAGCCGGCGGAGCTAACTATGGCTACACCTTC. Protein: CASGFGTAGGANYGYTF.

The chain couples TRBV7-6 to TRBJ2-7; D uncertain. The CDR3 sequence is 14 residues long. Trimming left V 5 bases short and J 1 base short, with 12 bases between. CDR1 and CDR2 (germline): SGHVS, FNYEAQ. CDR3 sequence (DNA): TGTGCCAGCAGCACAGAACAGAGTTCCTACGAGCAGTACTTC. It is translated as CASSTEQSSYEQYF.

In this sample, this clone turned up once. The chain carries TRBV7-9 and TRBJ1-1, with TRBD1 matching over 10 bases. This CDR3 region has 16 residues. After removal of 1 base from V and 11 bases from J, the junction contained 13 bases not matched to a gene. Germline CDR1 reads SEHNR; CDR2 reads FQNEAQ (reference sequence). The DNA for the CDR3 is TGTGCCAGCAGCTTAGGGACAGGGGGACTTGCGGTAGGCGCTTTCTTT. It encodes CASSLGTGGLAVGAFF.

V is TRBV30 and J is TRBJ2-7, with 8 positions matching TRBD1. This CDR3 has 15 residues. Germline-derived CDR1 and CDR2 are GTSNPN and SVGIG (reference sequence). Trimming removed 0 bases from V and 0 bases from J; junction bases left unmatched: 4. Written as DNA, the CDR3 is TGTGCCTGGAGTGTACCCAGGGGGCTCTCCTACGAGCAGTACTTC. It translates to CAWSVPRGLSYEQYF. The whole variable domain, filled in from reference TRBV30 and TRBJ2-7, reads SQTIHQWPATLVQPVGSPLSLECTVEGTSNPNLYWYRQAAGRGLQLLFYSVGIGQISSEVPQNLSASRPQDRQFILSSKKLLLSDSGFYLCAWSVPRGLSYEQYFGPGTRLTVT.

V is TRBV10-3 and J is TRBJ2-1, with 11 nucleotides matching TRBD1. The CDR3 has 16 amino acids. The germline V gene encodes CDR1 ENHRY and CDR2 SYGVKD. V was clipped by 6 bases and J by 1 base; unmatched bases: 5. CDR3: CAISSGTGGSYNEQFF. CDR3 in DNA: TGTGCCATCAGCTCCGGGACAGGGGGGTCCTACAATGAGCAGTTCTTC.

A word on this clone: Mismatch with germline at one junction end may stem from a read error. The genes are TRBV7-9 and TRBJ1-4; no firm D call. Germline V gene sequence: CDR1 SEHNR, CDR2 FQNEAQ (reference sequence). The CDR3 contains 12 residues. The CDR3, as DNA: TGTGCCACCGAGAGGGAACTCGAAAAATTGTTTTTT. It is translated as CATERELEKLFF.

V is TRBV7-2 and J is TRBJ2-1; D is unresolved. Trimming pared 0 bases from V and 6 bases from J, leaving 12 bases between. CDR1 and CDR2 (germline): SGHTA, FQGNSA. The CDR3 has 15 amino acids. The DNA of the CDR3 is TGTGCCAGCAGCTTAGCGCAATACTTCTCCAATGAGCAGTTCTTC. Protein: CASSLAQYFSNEQFF.

V is TRBV29-1 and J is TRBJ1-1; possible D gene TRBD1, 6 bases. This CDR3 is 13 amino acids long. Trimming took 7 bases from V and 1 from J, leaving 13 bases between them. In germline, CDR1 is SQVTM, CDR2 ANQGSEA. The CDR3: CSADRGGNTEAFF. The CDR3 DNA sequence: TGCAGCGCCGATAGGGGGGGGAACACTGAAGCTTTCTTT.

The chain recombines TRBV19 with TRBJ1-1, with D tentatively TRBD1 (5 bases). The CDR3 covers 16 residues. Germline V gives CDR1 LNHDA, CDR2 SQIVND (reference sequence). Deletions cut 7 bases from V and 3 bases from J, with 21 bases between. CDR3 nucleotides: TGTGCCAGTACCTCCAATATGGGGGGTGGTGACACTGAAGCTTTCTTT. Amino acids: CASTSNMGGGDTEAFF.

The genes are TRBV10-3 and TRBJ2-2; TRBD1 matches at 7 bases. J lost 5 bases, V lost 10 bases, and 10 bases had no gene match. Germline values: CDR1 ENHRY, CDR2 SYGVKD. There are 14 residues in the CDR3. CDR3 sequence: CATLKGQLTGELFF. CDR3 in DNA: TGTGCCACGCTAAAGGGACAGCTTACCGGGGAGCTGTTTTTT.

The V gene is TRBV4-1, the J gene TRBJ1-5; the match to TRBD1 covers 7 bases. CDR1 is MGHRA, CDR2 YSYEKL, per germline. Trimming took 2 bases from V and 0 from J; bases not matched to a gene: 4. This CDR3 is 16 amino acids long. CDR3 loop: CASSQPHRGSNQPQHF. The DNA for the CDR3 is TGCGCCAGCAGCCAACCCCACAGGGGTAGCAATCAGCCCCAGCATTTT.

V is TRBV6-4 and J is TRBJ1-5; D is possibly TRBD1 (6 bases). CDR1 and CDR2 from the germline V gene are MRHNA and SNTAGT. V lost 4 bases to trimming and J lost 0 bases, with 13 bases between them. The CDR3 runs 16 residues. CDR3 sequence (DNA): TGTGCCAGCAGTGGAGGGACACGTTATAGCAATCAGCCCCAGCATTTT. This codes for CASSGGTRYSNQPQHF.

V is TRBV7-9 and J is TRBJ2-2; D is undetermined. This CDR3 region has 13 residues. The V end was cut by 4 bases, the J end by 6 bases, with 9 bases between. The germline CDR1 and CDR2 sequences are SEHNR and FQNEAQ (reference sequence). CDR3 DNA: TGTGCCAGCAGCTCAAGAGCGCCCGGGGAGCTGTTTTTT. Its translation is CASSSRAPGELFF.

The chain joins TRBV3-1 (or the pseudogene TRBV3-2) to TRBJ2-1, with D perhaps matching TRBD1 (7 bases). Germline-derived CDR1 and CDR2 are LGHDT and YNNKEL (reference sequence). CDR3 length equals 17 residues. V was pared by 0 bases and J by 3 bases, with 15 bases between. CDR3 residues: CASSQDLEGAIYNEQFF. In DNA form, the CDR3 reads TGTGCCAGCAGCCAAGATTTGGAGGGGGCTATCTACAATGAGCAGTTCTTC.

The V gene is TRBV5-5, the J gene TRBJ1-5; TRBD1 matches at 9 bases. The CDR3 totals 16 residues. Germline loops: CDR1 SGHKS, CDR2 YYEKEE (reference sequence). After removal of 0 bases from V and 6 bases from J, the junction contained 7 bases not matched to a gene. This chain's CDR3 is CASSLGDREDGQPQHF. CDR3 nucleotide sequence: TGTGCCAGCAGCTTGGGGGACAGGGAGGACGGTCAGCCCCAGCATTTT.

To note about this clone: Other DNA sequences in the same sample also yield this CDR3. The gene calls are TRBV4-3 and TRBJ1-5, with D maybe TRBD1 (5 bases). Trimming cost V 0 bases and J 7 bases, with 7 bases left between them. This CDR3 is built from 13 residues. Germline-derived CDR1 and CDR2 are LGHNA and YSLEER. CDR3 amino acids: CASSQDRGQPQHF. The CDR3 DNA reads as TGCGCCAGCAGCCAAGATAGGGGCCAGCCCCAGCATTTT.

The chain links TRBV27 to TRBJ2-7; D may be TRBD1 (6 bases). Trimming pared 7 bases from V and 7 bases from J, leaving 23 bases between. CDR1 is MNHEY, CDR2 SMNVEV, per germline (reference sequence). CDR3 length: 15 amino acids. Written as DNA, the CDR3 is TGTGCCAGCACCCCCGCCGGGCAGGGAAGGGGGGAGCAGTACTTC. Translating gives CASTPAGQGRGEQYF.

The chain links TRBV5-6 to TRBJ2-3, with D perhaps matching TRBD1 (5 bases). V gave up 4 bases and J gave up 1 base, with 19 bases separating them. The CDR3 is made up of 17 amino acids. Germline-derived CDR1 and CDR2 are SGHDT and YYEEEE. CDR3 DNA sequence: TGTGCCAGCAGCCCCCTTGGGCAGGGTTGGGGCACAGATACGCAGTATTTT. Protein: CASSPLGQGWGTDTQYF.

The genes are TRBV4-1 and TRBJ2-1, with 9 bases matching TRBD1. Per the germline V gene, CDR1 is MGHRA and CDR2 is YSYEKL. The CDR3 loop spans 15 amino acids. With V trimmed by 0 bases and J by 12 bases, 9 bases remained unmatched. CDR3 nucleotide sequence: TGCGCCAGCAGCCAAGATACAGTCGCGGGACAGGGGCAGTTCTTC. As protein: CASSQDTVAGQGQFF.

Here the CDR3 DNA reads TGTGCCAGCCTTAATGGGGGGGCTACTGGAAACACCATATATTTT. This codes for CASLNGGATGNTIYF. This rearrangement joins TRBV28 to TRBJ1-3; weak D call: TRBD1 (6 bases). This CDR3 region has 15 residues. V dropped 8 bases and J dropped 2 bases, with 16 bases sitting between them. The V gene's germline CDR1 is MDHEN and CDR2 SYDVKM.

V usage is TRBV7-9 and J usage is TRBJ1-5; D may be TRBD1 (5 bases). CDR1 and CDR2 from the germline V gene are SEHNR and FQNEAQ (reference sequence). The CDR3 has 14 amino acids. V dropped 4 bases and J dropped 6 bases, with 13 bases sitting between them. This chain's CDR3 is CASSSEGWSQPQHF. For the CDR3, the DNA is TGTGCCAGCAGCTCGGAGGGGTGGAGTCAGCCCCAGCATTTT. Complete variable domain (other parts from reference TRBV7-9 and TRBJ1-5): DTGVSQNPRHKITKRGQNVTFRCDPISEHNRLYWYRQTLGQGPEFLTYFQNEAQLEKSRLLSDRFSAERPKGSFSTLEIQRTEQGDSAMYLCASSSEGWSQPQHFGDGTRLSIL.

This chain connects TRBV7-9 to TRBJ2-2; D remains unclear. The germline gives CDR1 SEHNR, CDR2 FQNEAQ (reference sequence). The V gene lost 2 bases and the J gene lost 1 base, with 5 bases spanning the gap. The CDR3 totals 14 residues. The CDR3 here is CASSLFLNTGELFF. CDR3 nucleotides: TGTGCCAGCAGCTTATTTCTGAACACCGGGGAGCTGTTTTTT.

V usage is TRBV6-5 and J usage is TRBJ1-5; TRBD1 aligns across 8 bases. J lost 2 bases, V lost 2 bases, and 5 bases had no gene match. CDR1 is MNHEY and CDR2 is SVGAGI in the germline V gene. CDR3 length: 16 amino acids. CDR3 sequence reads: CASSYGQGRGNQPQHF. The CDR3 region has the DNA TGTGCCAGCAGTTACGGACAGGGTCGAGGCAATCAGCCCCAGCATTTT.